These 5 T cell receptor beta chains were all obtained from the same sample, sequenced in a study of shared clonotypes between healthy human individuals. The assay was immunoSEQ multiplex PCR, and TCRdb's table has in-frame clones only and misses some. Counted here are approximately 1,500,000 clones, approximately 96% occurring once; the ten biggest clones make up approximately 1.1%. Sequenced: naive CD4+ T cells sorted from blood. Subset of the sample: CD45RA+ positively selected. The receptors derive from a man aged 25-45 years in good health.

Comments on this clone: One end of the junction varies from germline; a read error may be responsible. V gene TRBV6-5 combines with J gene TRBJ2-7; TRBD2 matches 8 bases. Germline V CDR1 and CDR2: MNHEY, SVGAGI. The CDR3 is 16 residues long. The CDR3 spells CASSYRGTRISSEQYF. CDR3 DNA: TGTGCCAGCAGTTACCGAGGGACTAGAATCTCCTCCGAGCAGTACTTC.

The chain links TRBV18 to TRBJ2-3, with D possibly matching TRBD1 (6 bases). CDR3 length: 15 residues. CDR1 is KGHSH and CDR2 is LQKENI in the germline V gene. With 3 bases removed from V and 6 bases from J, the gap between germline ends came to 16 bases. CDR3 sequence reads: CASSPYSGVKDTQYF. The CDR3 nucleotides read TGTGCCAGCTCACCGTATTCAGGGGTGAAGGATACGCAGTATTTT.

The rearrangement links TRBV27 to TRBJ2-1; D gene unclear. V gave up 0 bases and J gave up 4 bases, with 10 bases separating them. Germline CDR1 reads MNHEY; CDR2 reads SMNVEV (reference sequence). This CDR3 has 15 residues. The CDR3 is CASSLSRTAYNEQFF. Written as DNA, the CDR3 is TGTGCCAGCAGTTTATCGCGCACAGCTTACAATGAGCAGTTCTTC.

This clone has just one count. This chain connects TRBV7-3 to TRBJ2-7; D possibly corresponds to TRBD2 (5 bases). The germline V and J ends were trimmed by 6 bases and 4 bases, with 16 bases remaining between them. The CDR3 sequence is 14 residues long. The germline V gene encodes CDR1 SGHTA and CDR2 FQGTGA. CDR3: CASRPDPGSYEQYF. CDR3 bases: TGTGCCAGCAGACCGGACCCGGGGTCTTACGAGCAGTACTTC. The entire variable domain, with the rest obtained from reference TRBV7-3 and TRBJ2-7, is as follows: GAGVSQTPSNKVTEKGKYVELRCDPISGHTALYWYRQSLGQGPEFLIYFQGTGAADDSGLPNDRFFAVRPEGSVSTLKIQRTERGDSAVYLCASRPDPGSYEQYFGPGTRLTVT.

The chain couples TRBV4-1 to TRBJ2-7; maybe TRBD1 (5 bases). Trimming pared 4 bases from V and 12 bases from J, leaving 19 bases between. The CDR3 has 13 residues. Germline V CDR1 and CDR2: MGHRA, YSYEKL. CDR3 residues: CASSPQGSSQPYF. The CDR3 DNA is TGCGCCAGCAGCCCGCAGGGTAGCAGCCAGCCGTACTTC.